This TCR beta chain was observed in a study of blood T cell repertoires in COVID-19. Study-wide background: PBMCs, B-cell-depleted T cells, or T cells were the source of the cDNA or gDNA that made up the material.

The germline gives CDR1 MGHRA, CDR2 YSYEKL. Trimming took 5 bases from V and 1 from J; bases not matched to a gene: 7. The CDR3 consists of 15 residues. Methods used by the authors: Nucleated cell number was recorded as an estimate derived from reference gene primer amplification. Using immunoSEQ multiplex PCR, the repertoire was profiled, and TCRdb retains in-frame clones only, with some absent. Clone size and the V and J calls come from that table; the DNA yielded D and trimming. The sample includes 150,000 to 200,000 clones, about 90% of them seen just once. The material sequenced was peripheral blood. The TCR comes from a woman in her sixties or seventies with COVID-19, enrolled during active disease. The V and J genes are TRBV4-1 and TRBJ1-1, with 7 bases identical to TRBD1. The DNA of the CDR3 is TGCGCCAGCAGCGATCGGACAGGTGAGAACACTGAAGCTTTCTTT. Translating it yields CASSDRTGENTEAFF.